This T cell receptor (beta chain) was retrieved from a study of T cell responses to AZD1222 COVID-19 vaccine. Whole-study findings and limits: It was only after the peak T cell response that any repertoires were sampled. Clonal diversity was possibly underestimated, and white British individuals and females predominated among donors. Dominant CD4 TCR responses targeted spike regions 160-218 and 743-854.

Concerning this clone: Its antigen is still unknown.

Using immunoSEQ multiplex PCR, the repertoire was profiled, and TCRdb retains in-frame clones only, with some absent. The sample carries around 190,000 clones, approximately 94% recorded once. This CDR3 contains 17 residues. The V end was cut by 6 bases, the J end by 1 base, with 19 bases between. CDR1 and CDR2 (germline): MNHEY, SMNVEV (reference sequence). This receptor was taken from an adult who received the AZD1222 COVID-19 vaccine. Sequencing used peripheral blood, obtained 28 days after the second AZD1222 dose. J is TRBJ1-5 and V is TRBV27, with D maybe TRBD1 (6 bases). CDR3 in DNA: TGTGCCAGCAGCCGACGTGGGGGGCTGGGGAGCAATCAGCCCCAGCATTTT. Protein product: CASSRRGGLGSNQPQHF.